A single sample is the source of the 30 T cell receptor beta chains below, sequenced in a study of PD-L1 blockade in urothelial cancer. The sample's time point: pretreatment peripheral blood. Profiled with immunoSEQ multiplex PCR; TCRdb holds only in-frame clones, not every one. This table holds 55,000 to 80,000 clones, around 86% found once. The starting material was PBMCs, obtained around atezolizumab (anti-PD-L1) treatment. These receptors came from a man in his sixties with urothelial cancer.

This rearrangement joins TRBV6-1 to TRBJ2-1, with 7 bases that match TRBD2. J was trimmed by 10 bases and V by 6 bases; bases with no gene match: 18. Germline loops: CDR1 MNHNS, CDR2 SASEGT. CDR3 size: 16 residues. CDR3 sequence: CASSETTWDGRGEQFF. The CDR3 DNA is TGTGCCAGCAGCGAAACTACATGGGATGGGAGGGGCGAGCAGTTCTTC.

On this clone itself: At one end the junction does not follow the germline gene, possibly because of a read error. The chain couples TRBV10-3 to TRBJ1-4; TRBD1 might be the D (6 bases). CDR3 size: 11 residues. Germline CDR1 is ENHRY and CDR2 is SYGVKD. The DNA for the CDR3 is TGTGCCATCAGTGAGGACAGGTCCTTGATTTTT. Translated, it gives CAISEDRSLIF.

This chain connects TRBV5-4 to TRBJ2-7; D possibly corresponds to TRBD2 (6 bases). The CDR3 is 17 amino acids. Germline-derived CDR1 and CDR2 are SGHNT and YYREEE (reference sequence). Trimming pared 3 bases from V and 3 bases from J, leaving 22 bases between. The DNA of the CDR3 is TGTGCCAGCAGCTGGGGGGAATTTGGAGGGGTTCGCTACGAGCAGTACTTC. Amino acid sequence: CASSWGEFGGVRYEQYF.

The V call is TRBV2, the J call TRBJ1-3; possible D gene TRBD1, 5 bases. Germline V gene sequence: CDR1 SNHLY, CDR2 FYNNEI. V lost 4 bases to trimming and J lost 7 bases, with 11 bases between them. This CDR3 has 13 residues. CDR3 sequence: CASSVQGYNTIYF. As DNA, the CDR3 is TGTGCCAGCAGTGTTCAGGGTTACAACACCATATATTTT.

This chain joins TRBV27 and TRBJ1-1; TRBD1 matches 9 bases. The CDR3 runs to 16 residues. The V gene end was trimmed by 8 bases and the J gene end by 5 bases; junction bases not matched to a gene: 15. The germline V gene encodes CDR1 MNHEY and CDR2 SMNVEV (reference sequence). The CDR3 spells CASGQTGGVRRTEAFF. Written as DNA, the CDR3 is TGTGCCAGCGGGCAGACAGGGGGTGTCAGGAGGACTGAAGCTTTCTTT.

V and J are TRBV11-3 and TRBJ1-1; D perhaps matches TRBD1 (5 bases). The germline V gene has CDR1 SGHNT and CDR2 YENEEA. Trimming shortened V by 1 base and J by 1 base, and 10 bases separated the two germline ends. This CDR3 has 15 amino acids. CDR3 residues: CASSLALGGNTEAFF. DNA for the CDR3: TGTGCCAGCAGCTTAGCCCTGGGGGGGAACACTGAAGCTTTCTTT.

This rearrangement joins TRBV7-6 to TRBJ2-2, with D perhaps matching TRBD1 (5 bases). Germline values: CDR1 SGHVS, CDR2 FNYEAQ. Trimming pared 4 bases from V and 1 base from J, leaving 13 bases between. The CDR3 spans 16 residues. The CDR3, as DNA: TGTGCCAGCAGCTCGTCCAGGGTAGGGAACACCGGGGAGCTGTTTTTT. It translates to CASSSSRVGNTGELFF.

This clone was detected a few times. The chain couples TRBV10-3 to TRBJ2-3; D possibly corresponds to TRBD2 (6 bases). The CDR3 totals 15 residues. CDR1 and CDR2 (germline): ENHRY, SYGVKD. V shed 6 bases and J shed 2 bases, with 15 bases lying between them. Here the CDR3 reads CAIRALGGATDTQYF. CDR3 bases: TGTGCCATCAGGGCCTTGGGGGGAGCCACAGATACGCAGTATTTT.

V and J are TRBV2 and TRBJ1-3, with TRBD1 matching 8 bases. The V gene's germline CDR1 is SNHLY and CDR2 FYNNEI. The CDR3 totals 17 residues. V trimming: 2 bases; J trimming: 0 bases; junction bases outside the gene matches: 6. CDR3 DNA: TGTGCCAGCAGTGAACTTATGACAGGGGTCTCTGGAAACACCATATATTTT. Translation gives CASSELMTGVSGNTIYF.

The chain combines TRBV28 with TRBJ2-3, with 7 bases identical to TRBD1. CDR3 length equals 14 residues. With 4 bases clipped from V and 5 bases from J, the junction kept 6 bases outside the gene matches. Germline values: CDR1 MDHEN, CDR2 SYDVKM. This chain's CDR3 is CASSSGGRGDTQYF. The DNA of the CDR3 is TGTGCCAGCAGTTCAGGGGGTCGTGGAGATACGCAGTATTTT.

This clone was counted once. This chain uses TRBV5-8 with TRBJ2-3, with D unresolved. Trimming removed 3 bases from V and 3 bases from J, with 14 bases in between. The CDR3 has 15 amino acids. CDR1 and CDR2 from the germline V gene are SGHTS and YDEGEE. The CDR3 nucleotides are TGTGCCAGCAGCTCGGGTTTTTTCGGGACAGATACGCAGTATTTT. This sequence encodes CASSSGFFGTDTQYF. The entire variable domain, with the rest obtained from reference TRBV5-8 and TRBJ2-3, is as follows: EAGVTQSPTHLIKTRGQQATLRCSPISGHTSVYWYQQALGLGLQFLLWYDEGEERNRGNFPPRFSGRQFPNYSSELNVNALELEDSALYLCASSSGFFGTDTQYFGPGTRLTVL.

This clone has only one observation. The V and J genes are TRBV7-9 and TRBJ1-2; TRBD1 aligns across 11 bases. CDR1 SEHNR and CDR2 FQNEAQ come from the germline V gene (reference sequence). The CDR3 contains 17 residues. J was trimmed by 1 base and V by 5 bases; bases with no gene match: 9. CDR3 sequence reads: CASSPGQGATFNYGYTF. CDR3 in DNA: TGTGCCAGCAGCCCCGGACAGGGGGCCACCTTTAACTATGGCTACACCTTC.

V and J are TRBV21-1 and TRBJ1-3; no check of the table's D call, TRBD1, against the DNA was made. TRBV21-1 is labeled a pseudogene. CDR3 length: 19 amino acids. For the CDR3, the DNA is TGTGCCAGCAGCAAAGCCCCTAGCACAGGGGAGACTTCTGGAAACACCATATATTTT. It is translated as CASSKAPSTGETSGNTIYF.

This chain links TRBV7-2 with TRBJ1-5; possible D gene TRBD1, 5 bases. The CDR3 runs 16 residues. Trimming removed 0 bases from V and 6 bases from J, with 15 bases in between. Germline V gene sequence: CDR1 SGHTA, CDR2 FQGNSA. CDR3 protein: CASSLAAAGRVQPQHF. CDR3 bases: TGTGCCAGCAGCTTAGCCGCGGCAGGGCGCGTTCAGCCCCAGCATTTT.

The chain is built from TRBV7-8 and TRBJ1-5; D is possibly TRBD1 (5 bases). Germline lookup yields CDR1 SGHVS and CDR2 FQNEAQ. With 1 base removed from V and 2 bases from J, the gap between germline ends came to 12 bases. This CDR3 comprises 16 residues. The CDR3 nucleotides are TGTGCCAGCAGCTTAGGGCGGGGCCGGGGCAATCAGCCCCAGCATTTT. Amino acid sequence: CASSLGRGRGNQPQHF. The full variable domain, rest sourced from reference TRBV7-8 and TRBJ1-5, is GAGVSQSPRYKVAKRGQDVALRCDPISGHVSLFWYQQALGQGPEFLTYFQNEAQLDKSGLPSDRFFAERPEGSVSTLKIQRTQQEDSAVYLCASSLGRGRGNQPQHFGDGTRLSIL.

J is TRBJ1-1 and V is TRBV5-1; 8 bases agree with TRBD1. The CDR3 has 15 amino acids. Germline CDR1 and CDR2: SGHRS and YFSETQ. Trimming took 2 bases from V and 3 from J; bases not matched to a gene: 6. The DNA of the CDR3 is TGCGCCAGCAGCTTTCAGGGGGCGGATTACACTGAAGCTTTCTTT. Its translation: CASSFQGADYTEAFF. Full variable domain (outside the CDR3, taken from reference TRBV5-1 and TRBJ1-1): KAGVTQTPRYLIKTRGQQVTLSCSPISGHRSVSWYQQTPGQGLQFLFEYFSETQRNKGNFPGRFSGRQFSNSRSEMNVSTLELGDSALYLCASSFQGADYTEAFFGQGTRLTVV.

V usage is TRBV18 and J usage is TRBJ2-3; 8 bases agree with TRBD1. The germline V gene encodes CDR1 KGHSH and CDR2 LQKENI. Unmatched junction bases numbered 2, after V lost 5 bases and J lost 1 base. CDR3 length: 14 residues. CDR3 nucleotide sequence: TGTGCCAGCTCATCGGACAGGGGCACAGATACGCAGTATTTT. Amino acid sequence: CASSSDRGTDTQYF.

This clone was observed a few times. This chain joins TRBV7-9 and TRBJ2-7; 7 bases line up with TRBD2. The trim removed 1 base at V and 4 bases at J, leaving 7 bases unmatched. CDR1 and CDR2 (germline): SEHNR, FQNEAQ (reference sequence). The CDR3 consists of 15 residues. CDR3 sequence: CASSLVRGGNYEQYF. The CDR3 DNA reads as TGTGCCAGCAGCTTAGTTCGCGGGGGTAATTACGAGCAGTACTTC.

The chain carries TRBV5-4 and TRBJ2-5, with D hard to call. Trimming removed 4 bases at V and 5 bases at J, with 9 bases between. The CDR3 consists of 12 residues. Looked up from germline, CDR1 is SGHNT and CDR2 is YYREEE (reference sequence). The CDR3 spells CASSKPQETQYF. DNA for the CDR3: TGTGCCAGCAGCAAACCACAGGAGACCCAGTACTTC.

The chain is built from TRBV4-2 and TRBJ2-3; 7 nucleotides align to TRBD1. The CDR3 covers 16 residues. Trimming removed 1 base from V and 5 bases from J; junction bases left unmatched: 9. The germline CDR1 and CDR2 sequences are LGHNA and YNFKEQ. DNA for the CDR3: TGTGCCAGCAGCCAAGCGCAGGGGGATAATGTAGATACGCAGTATTTT. This gives the protein CASSQAQGDNVDTQYF.

The rearrangement links TRBV7-9 to TRBJ1-5; 7 nucleotides line up with TRBD1. Germline CDR1 SEHNR, CDR2 FQNEAQ (reference sequence). The trim removed 0 bases at V and 10 bases at J, leaving 3 bases unmatched. This CDR3 spans 13 amino acids. The CDR3 reads CASSLAQGGPQHF. For the CDR3, the DNA is TGTGCCAGCAGCTTAGCCCAGGGGGGACCCCAGCATTTT.

The chain joins TRBV28 to TRBJ2-5, with D perhaps matching TRBD2 (6 bases). V was trimmed by 7 bases and J by 5 bases, leaving 14 bases between them. The CDR3 loop spans 13 amino acids. Germline assignment: CDR1 MDHEN and CDR2 SYDVKM. The CDR3 nucleotides read TGTGCCAGCACCCCGGGGGTTGAGGAGACCCAGTACTTC. Its protein is CASTPGVEETQYF.

The chain joins TRBV29-1 to TRBJ2-7; TRBD2 matches 9 bases. V lost 2 bases, J lost 0 bases, and 11 bases stayed unmatched. Germline V gene data show CDR1 as SQVTM and CDR2 as ANQGSEA. The CDR3 runs 17 residues. CDR3 sequence (DNA): TGCAGCGTTGAATTCCCCCCTAAGCGGGGGGACTCCTACGAGCAGTACTTC. Its translation is CSVEFPPKRGDSYEQYF.

This sequence joins TRBV5-1 and TRBJ1-1; TRBD1 agrees at 9 bases. V was clipped by 2 bases and J by 10 bases; unmatched bases: 9. Looked up from germline, CDR1 is SGHRS and CDR2 is YFSETQ. This CDR3 has 14 residues. The CDR3 loop reads CASSFRTGDTLAFF. DNA for the CDR3: TGCGCCAGCAGCTTCCGGACAGGGGATACTCTAGCTTTCTTT. The whole variable domain, filled in from reference TRBV5-1 and TRBJ1-1, reads KAGVTQTPRYLIKTRGQQVTLSCSPISGHRSVSWYQQTPGQGLQFLFEYFSETQRNKGNFPGRFSGRQFSNSRSEMNVSTLELGDSALYLCASSFRTGDTLAFFGQGTRLTVV.

This clone was observed a few times. This chain uses TRBV19 with TRBJ1-5; 8 positions agree with TRBD1. CDR1 is LNHDA, CDR2 SQIVND, per germline (reference sequence). After removal of 9 bases from V and 6 bases from J, the junction contained 13 bases not matched to a gene. This CDR3 contains 15 residues. In DNA, the CDR3 is TGTGCCAGCCGTCACAGGGGGGGCCTGGGTCAGCCCCAGCATTTT. It encodes CASRHRGGLGQPQHF.

The chain has TRBV5-1 and TRBJ2-7; 7 bases align to TRBD2. V dropped 2 bases and J dropped 7; count of bases not matched to a gene: 12. The CDR3 has 15 residues. Germline CDR1 and CDR2: SGHRS and YFSETQ. CDR3 amino acids: CASSFGGTSQREQYF. Here the CDR3 DNA reads TGCGCCAGCAGCTTCGGGGGGACCTCCCAGCGGGAGCAGTACTTC.

The J gene is TRBJ2-5, the V gene TRBV6-1, with 10 positions matching TRBD1. The germline gives CDR1 MNHNS, CDR2 SASEGT. After removal of 5 bases from V and 2 bases from J, the junction contained 5 bases not matched to a gene. The CDR3 has 15 residues. The CDR3 coding sequence is TGTGCCAGCAGTTCCCGGGACAGGGGACAAGAGACCCAGTACTTC. It encodes CASSSRDRGQETQYF.

This chain connects TRBV6-1 to TRBJ1-4; 8 positions match TRBD1. CDR3 length equals 14 residues. Germline loops: CDR1 MNHNS, CDR2 SASEGT. V lost 4 bases, J lost 8 bases, and 6 bases stayed unmatched. The CDR3 is CASSVTGVAEKLFF. CDR3 DNA: TGTGCCAGCAGTGTGACAGGGGTAGCCGAAAAACTGTTTTTT.

J is TRBJ2-6 and V is TRBV11-2; weak D call: TRBD2 (6 bases). This CDR3 has 13 amino acids. CDR1 and CDR2 (germline): SGHAT, FQNNGV. Between the trimmed V and J ends, which lost 10 bases and 2 bases, there was a span of 9 bases. The CDR3 reads CAKGTPGANVLTF. CDR3 coding DNA: TGTGCCAAAGGGACTCCTGGGGCCAACGTCCTGACTTTC.

The chain is built from TRBV10-1 and TRBJ2-1; 11 bases match TRBD1. The CDR3 length is 15 residues. The germline V gene has CDR1 WNHNN and CDR2 SYGVQD (reference sequence). Trimming took 5 bases from V and 12 from J; bases not matched to a gene: 12. The CDR3 coding sequence is TGCGCCAGCAGTCGTACCGGGACAGGGGGTAACAGGCAGTTCTTC. Translated, it gives CASSRTGTGGNRQFF.